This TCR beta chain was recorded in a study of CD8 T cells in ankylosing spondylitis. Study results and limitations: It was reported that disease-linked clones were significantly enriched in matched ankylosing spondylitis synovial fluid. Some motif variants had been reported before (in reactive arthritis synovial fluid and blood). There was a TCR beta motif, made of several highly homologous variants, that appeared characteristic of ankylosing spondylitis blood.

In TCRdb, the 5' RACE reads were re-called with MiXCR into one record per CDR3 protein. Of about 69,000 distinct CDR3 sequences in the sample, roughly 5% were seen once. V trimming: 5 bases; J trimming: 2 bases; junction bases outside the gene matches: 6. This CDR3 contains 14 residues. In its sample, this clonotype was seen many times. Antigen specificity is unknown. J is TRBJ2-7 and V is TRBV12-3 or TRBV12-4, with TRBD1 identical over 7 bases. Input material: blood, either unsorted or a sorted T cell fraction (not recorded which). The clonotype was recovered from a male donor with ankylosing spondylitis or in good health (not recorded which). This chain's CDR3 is CASSRSGGPYEQYF. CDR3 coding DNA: TGTGCCAGCAGTCGATCAGGGGGACCCTACGAGCAGTACTTC.